This T cell receptor (beta chain) was sequenced for a study of blood T cell repertoires in COVID-19. The study assigned cohorts using participant-reported clinical history. Only in-frame clones appear in the TCRdb table, and some are missing; sequencing was by immunoSEQ multiplex PCR. The sample consists of 250,000 to 350,000 clones, about 85% of them appearing once. This sequence was found in a woman aged 50 to 65 who had recovered from COVID-19. Source material: PBMCs or T cells enriched from blood (not recorded which).

The CDR3 reads CASSTRSTGDEKLFF. CDR3 nucleotide sequence: TGTGCCAGCAGCACGAGATCCACAGGGGACGAAAAACTGTTTTTT. The J gene is TRBJ1-4, the V gene TRBV5-4, with 7 bases aligning to TRBD1. CDR1 and CDR2 (germline): SGHNT, YYREEE (reference sequence). V trimming: 4 bases; J trimming: 8 bases; junction bases outside the gene matches: 11. This CDR3 is 15 amino acids long.